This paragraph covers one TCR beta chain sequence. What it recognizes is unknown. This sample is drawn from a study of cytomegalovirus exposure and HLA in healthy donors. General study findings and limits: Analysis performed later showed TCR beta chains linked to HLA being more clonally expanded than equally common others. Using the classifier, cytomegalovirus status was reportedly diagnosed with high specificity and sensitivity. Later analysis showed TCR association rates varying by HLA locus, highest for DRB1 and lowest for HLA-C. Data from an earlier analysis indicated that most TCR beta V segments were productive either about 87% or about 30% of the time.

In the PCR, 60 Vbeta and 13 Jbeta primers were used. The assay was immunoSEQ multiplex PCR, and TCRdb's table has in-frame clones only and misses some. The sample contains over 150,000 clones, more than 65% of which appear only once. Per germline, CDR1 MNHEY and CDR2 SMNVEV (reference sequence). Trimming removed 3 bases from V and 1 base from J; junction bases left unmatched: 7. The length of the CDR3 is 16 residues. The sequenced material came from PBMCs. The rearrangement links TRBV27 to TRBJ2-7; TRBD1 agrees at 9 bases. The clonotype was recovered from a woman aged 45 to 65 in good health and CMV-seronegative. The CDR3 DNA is TGTGCCAGCAGTTTGTTGCCGGGACAGGGTTCCTACGAGCAGTACTTC. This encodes CASSLLPGQGSYEQYF.